The entry below describes one T cell receptor beta chain. Antigen unknown. This sample is part of a study of cytomegalovirus exposure and HLA in healthy donors. With 60 Vbeta and 13 Jbeta primers, the PCR was carried out. How the authors handled the data: Around 80 million unique TCR beta chains, 10 million to 13 million of them shared, were counted by a later analysis. Sequenced by immunoSEQ multiplex PCR; TCRdb stores in-frame clones only, minus some. V, J and clone size were drawn from that table, and D and trimming were deduced from the DNA. The sample includes 100,000 to 150,000 clones, 70% to 85% seen only once; the top ten take under 3%. Findings and limits, study-wide: Presence/absence analysis assumed near-uniform sequencing depth across donors. Cytomegalovirus status, reportedly, was diagnosed with high specificity and sensitivity by the classifier.

This TCR was sampled from a boy younger than 10 in good health and CMV-seronegative. Sequencing was done on a sample of PBMCs.

The CDR3 coding sequence is TGTGCCTTGTCGACAGGGGACCCTTATTCACCCCTCCACTTT. Translation: CALSTGDPYSPLHF. J is TRBJ1-6 and V is TRBV30; 8 positions match TRBD1. The trim removed 7 bases at V and 8 bases at J, leaving 10 bases unmatched. The length of the CDR3 is 14 residues. CDR1 and CDR2 (germline): GTSNPN, SVGIG (reference sequence).